Listed below are T cell receptor beta chains from one sample, sequenced in a study of cytomegalovirus exposure and HLA in healthy donors. Using immunoSEQ multiplex PCR, the repertoire was profiled, and TCRdb retains in-frame clones only, with some absent. This table holds around 93,000 clones, under 90% found once. The sample consisted of PBMCs. The receptors originated from a man between 50 and 59 years old in good health and CMV-seronegative. Each CDR3 is given with its conserved first and last residue. D genes are given only for firm matches. The size field is filled for only some rows; it gives once, few, many or a size class.

V: TRBV29-1
D: TRBD2
size: -
J: TRBJ2-1
DNA: TGCAGCGTCGTTAGCGGGAGGGCCTCCTACAATGAGCAGTTCTTC
CDR3: CSVVSGRASYNEQFF

V: TRBV28
D: -
size: -
J: TRBJ2-3
DNA: TGTGCCAGCAGCCCAAGAGGCGGGCTTACTACAGATACGCAGTATTTT
CDR3: CASSPRGGLTTDTQYF

V: TRBV5-1
D: TRBD1
size: few
J: TRBJ1-5
DNA: TGCGCCAGCAGCCCGGAGGGGACAGCCGGGGATCCCCAGCATTTT
CDR3: CASSPEGTAGDPQHF

V: TRBV28
D: TRBD1
size: -
J: TRBJ2-1
DNA: TGTGCCAGCACCGGGACAGGAGCCTTTGGTGAGCAGTTCTTC
CDR3: CASTGTGAFGEQFF

V: TRBV10-3
D: TRBD2
size: -
J: TRBJ2-7
DNA: TGTGCCATCGGTGGGACTAGCGGGAATCGCGAGCAGTACTTC
CDR3: CAIGGTSGNREQYF

V: TRBV7-2
D: TRBD2
size: -
J: TRBJ2-3
DNA: TGTGCCAGCAGTCTACTAGCGGCTCGCACAGATACGCAGTATTTT
CDR3: CASSLLAARTDTQYF

V: TRBV29-1
D: TRBD1
size: -
J: TRBJ1-2
DNA: TGCAGCGTCGGAGAGGCAGGGGGCTTCTATGGCTACACCTTC
CDR3: CSVGEAGGFYGYTF

V: TRBV30
D: -
size: -
J: TRBJ1-5
DNA: TGTGCCTGGAGCTCCGCCGGAGGTGGCAATCAGCCCCAGCATTTT
CDR3: CAWSSAGGGNQPQHF

V: TRBV7-3
D: -
size: -
J: TRBJ2-3
DNA: TGTGCCAGCAGCTTATTTCGATCAGCAGATACGCAGTATTTT
CDR3: CASSLFRSADTQYF

V: TRBV10-3
D: -
size: -
J: TRBJ1-1
DNA: TGTGCCATCAGCCCCGACAGGAACACTGAAGCTTTCTTT
CDR3: CAISPDRNTEAFF

V: TRBV28
D: TRBD1
size: once
J: TRBJ1-1
DNA: TGTGCCAGCAGTTTCTATCAACAGGGGGCGCCCACTGAAGCTTTCTTT
CDR3: CASSFYQQGAPTEAFF

V: TRBV28
D: -
size: -
J: TRBJ2-5
DNA: TGTGCCAGCAGTGCTACTAGTCGGTATCCAGAGACCCAGTACTTC
CDR3: CASSATSRYPETQYF

V: TRBV7-2
D: -
size: -
J: TRBJ1-5
DNA: TGTGCCAGCAGCTTAGGAACGGGTTCTAGCAATCAGCCCCAGCATTTT
CDR3: CASSLGTGSSNQPQHF

V: TRBV27
D: TRBD1
size: -
J: TRBJ2-3
DNA: TGTGCCAGCAGTCCAGGACAGGGGGCAATGGCAGATACGCAGTATTTT
CDR3: CASSPGQGAMADTQYF

V: TRBV5-4
D: TRBD1
size: -
J: TRBJ1-2
DNA: TGTGCCAGCAGCTTGGCCGGGACAGCTTCTTTACCCAACTATGGCTACACCTTC
CDR3: CASSLAGTASLPNYGYTF

V: TRBV7-2
D: -
size: -
J: TRBJ2-2
DNA: TGTGCCAGCAGCTTAGTGCGGACTACCGGGGAGCTGTTTTTT
CDR3: CASSLVRTTGELFF

V: TRBV5-4
D: -
size: -
J: TRBJ2-1
DNA: TGTGCCAGCAGCTTAGAGGCCGGGAATACCTACAATGAGCAGTTCTTC
CDR3: CASSLEAGNTYNEQFF

V: TRBV19
D: TRBD1
size: -
J: TRBJ2-5
DNA: TGTGCCAGTGGGCAGGGGGCGTGGCAAGAGACCCAGTACTTC
CDR3: CASGQGAWQETQYF

V: TRBV10-3
D: TRBD2
size: once
J: TRBJ2-3
DNA: TGTGCCATCAGTAAAGCGGGAGGGCCAAGTGATACGCAGTATTTT
CDR3: CAISKAGGPSDTQYF

V: TRBV5-4
D: -
size: -
J: TRBJ1-4
DNA: TGTGCCAGCAGCCCGCGTCAGACAGGTGATAATGAAAAACTGTTTTTT
CDR3: CASSPRQTGDNEKLFF

V: TRBV28
D: TRBD1
size: -
J: TRBJ1-1
DNA: TGTGCTCTGGGGACAGCTTACGGTGAAGCTTTCTTT
CDR3: CALGTAYGEAFF

V: TRBV9
D: TRBD2
size: -
J: TRBJ2-3
DNA: TGTGCCAGCAGCGTAGGAAATAGCGGGAGGGCAGATACGCAGTATTTT
CDR3: CASSVGNSGRADTQYF

V: TRBV28
D: TRBD2
size: -
J: TRBJ2-5
DNA: TGTGCCAGCAGTTTGGGTAGCGGGAGGGCGGGAGACGGGACCCAGTACTTC
CDR3: CASSLGSGRAGDGTQYF

V: TRBV19
D: -
size: -
J: TRBJ1-5
DNA: TGTGCCAGTATGGGTCCCACCCCCGGAGGGAGAGGGAGCAATCAGCCCCAGCATTTT
CDR3: CASMGPTPGGRGSNQPQHF

V: TRBV5-8
D: -
size: -
J: TRBJ1-5
DNA: TGTGCCAGCAGCCACGGGGCAGGGGACAATCAGCCCCAGCATTTT
CDR3: CASSHGAGDNQPQHF

V: TRBV29-1
D: TRBD1
size: -
J: TRBJ2-2
DNA: TGCAGCGTTGCACTTGGACAGGGTACCGGGGAGCTGTTTTTT
CDR3: CSVALGQGTGELFF

V: TRBV15
D: TRBD1
size: -
J: TRBJ1-5
DNA: TGTGCCACCGCCTCCCCGGGACAGGGGGACAATCAGCCCCAGCATTTT
CDR3: CATASPGQGDNQPQHF

V: TRBV5-6
D: -
size: -
J: TRBJ2-5
DNA: TGTGCCAGCAGCTTGCCTTTCGGGAGCGAGACCCAGTACTTC
CDR3: CASSLPFGSETQYF

V: TRBV10-2
D: -
size: -
J: TRBJ1-2
DNA: TGCGCCAGCAGTGCCAACGGTAACTATGGCTACACCTTC
CDR3: CASSANGNYGYTF

V: TRBV7-2
D: TRBD1
size: -
J: TRBJ2-7
DNA: TGTGCCAGCAGCCCCCAGGGACAGGGGGCTACGACCGCCTACGAGCAGTACTTC
CDR3: CASSPQGQGATTAYEQYF

V: TRBV9
D: TRBD1
size: -
J: TRBJ1-1
DNA: TGTGCCAGCAGCGTAGGTCCACAGGGGAACACTGAAGCTTTCTTC
CDR3: CASSVGPQGNTEAFF

V: TRBV11-2
D: -
size: -
J: TRBJ2-7
DNA: TGTGCCAGCAGCTTCCGGACAGTAGACGAGCAGTACTTC
CDR3: CASSFRTVDEQYF

V: TRBV29-1
D: -
size: -
J: TRBJ2-5
DNA: TGCAGCGTTCTTCTAAGCAGGGAAGAGACCCAGTACTTC
CDR3: CSVLLSREETQYF

V: TRBV14
D: TRBD2
size: -
J: TRBJ2-3
DNA: TGTGCCAGCAGCTCAAGGGGAGCGGGAGAGGGGGATACGCAGTATTTT
CDR3: CASSSRGAGEGDTQYF

V: TRBV5-1
D: TRBD1
size: few
J: TRBJ1-2
DNA: TGCGCCAGCAGCTTACAGGGACAGGGGAGGGATGGCTACACCTTC
CDR3: CASSLQGQGRDGYTF

V: TRBV18
D: -
size: -
J: TRBJ2-7
DNA: TGTGCCAGCTCACCTCTTCAGGGAGGGCAGTACTTC
CDR3: CASSPLQGGQYF

V: TRBV7-2
D: TRBD1
size: -
J: TRBJ2-7
DNA: TGTGCCAGCAGTTACCGCCGGACAGGGCTTTCCGAGCAGTACTTC
CDR3: CASSYRRTGLSEQYF

V: TRBV4-2
D: TRBD2
size: -
J: TRBJ2-3
DNA: TGTGCCAGCAGCCAAGAGTCTAGCGGAAGCACAGATACGCAGTATTTT
CDR3: CASSQESSGSTDTQYF

V: TRBV4-1
D: TRBD1
size: -
J: TRBJ2-2
DNA: TGCGCCAGCAGCCAAGAACCAGGACAGGGTGAAACCGGGGAGCTGTTTTTT
CDR3: CASSQEPGQGETGELFF

V: TRBV6-5
D: -
size: -
J: TRBJ2-7
DNA: TGTGCCAGCAGTTACTCGAATGAAGGGGTCGAGCAGTACTTC
CDR3: CASSYSNEGVEQYF